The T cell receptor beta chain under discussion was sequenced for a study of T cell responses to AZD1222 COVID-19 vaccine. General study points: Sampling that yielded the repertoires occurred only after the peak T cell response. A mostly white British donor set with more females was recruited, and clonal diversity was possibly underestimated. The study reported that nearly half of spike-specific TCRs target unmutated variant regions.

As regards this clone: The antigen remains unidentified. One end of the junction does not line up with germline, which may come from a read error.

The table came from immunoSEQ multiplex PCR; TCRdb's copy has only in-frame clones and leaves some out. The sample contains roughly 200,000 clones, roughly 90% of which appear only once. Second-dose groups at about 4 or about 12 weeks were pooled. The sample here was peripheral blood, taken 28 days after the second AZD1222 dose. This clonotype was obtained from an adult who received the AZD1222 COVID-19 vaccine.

CDR3 protein: CASRREGARRAF. The CDR3 DNA sequence: TGTGCCAGCAGGAGGGAGGGGGCCCGGAGGGCCTTC. The chain employs TRBV2 and TRBJ1-2; 7 nucleotides line up with TRBD1. This CDR3 contains 12 residues. Germline-derived CDR1 and CDR2 are SNHLY and FYNNEI.